The clone carrying this T cell receptor beta chain was seen only a few times. Authors' analysis steps: Reference gene primer amplification in the assay estimated nucleated cell counts. Repertoires were generated with immunoSEQ multiplex PCR, while TCRdb's copy carries only in-frame clones and drops some. Clone size and the V and J calls come from that table; the DNA yielded D and trimming. Of some 130,000 clones in the sample, about nine tenths were seen once. This sample is part of a study of blood T cell repertoires in COVID-19. At the level of the study: The origin of the acute and convalescent COVID-19 samples was the United States, Italy and Spain. Sources were T cells, B-cell-depleted T cells, or PBMCs; the material itself was cDNA or gDNA.

The germline gives CDR1 SGHRS, CDR2 YFSETQ. The length of the CDR3 is 15 residues. V was shortened by 3 bases and J by 1 base, with 14 bases between the two germline ends. The sequencing sample was made of peripheral blood. This sequence originates from a man in his fifties or sixties with active COVID-19. The chain carries TRBV5-1 and TRBJ2-7; a weak D match, TRBD2 (6 bases). The CDR3 DNA reads as TGCGCCAGCAGCTCACTAGCAAGCCCTTCCTACGAGCAGTACGTC. Protein: CASSSLASPSYEQYV.